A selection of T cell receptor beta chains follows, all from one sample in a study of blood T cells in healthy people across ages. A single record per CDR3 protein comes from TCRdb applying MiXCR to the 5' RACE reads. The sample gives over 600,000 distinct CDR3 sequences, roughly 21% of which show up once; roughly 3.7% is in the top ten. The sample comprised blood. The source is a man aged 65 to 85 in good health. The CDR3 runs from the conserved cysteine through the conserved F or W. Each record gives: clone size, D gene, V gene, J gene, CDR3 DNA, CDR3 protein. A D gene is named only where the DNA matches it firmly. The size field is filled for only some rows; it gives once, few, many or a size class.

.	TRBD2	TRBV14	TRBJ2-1	TGTGCCAGCAGCCGGTGGGGGGAGGGCTACAATGAGCAGTTCTTC	CASSRWGEGYNEQFF
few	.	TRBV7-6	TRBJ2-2	TGTGCCAGCAGCTTAGGTAGACTTCAAGGGGAGCTGTTTTTT	CASSLGRLQGELFF
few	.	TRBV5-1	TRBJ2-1	TGCGCCAGCAATCGGTTGGGAGCTTACAATGAGCAGTTCTTC	CASNRLGAYNEQFF
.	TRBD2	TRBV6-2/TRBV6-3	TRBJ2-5	TGTGCCAGCAGGCAGACTAGCGGGAGAATCCAAGAGACCCAGTACTTC	CASRQTSGRIQETQYF
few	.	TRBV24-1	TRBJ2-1	TGTGCCACCAGTGACCGACAGGTCACACAATACAATGAGCAGTTCTTC	CATSDRQVTQYNEQFF
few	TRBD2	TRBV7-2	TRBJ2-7	TGTGCCAGCAGCTTAACTAGCGGGGATGGGTACGAGCAGTACTTC	CASSLTSGDGYEQYF
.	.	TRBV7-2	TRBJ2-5	TGTGCCAGCAGCCCCGGATGGTTACCCTACCAAGAGACCCAGTACTTC	CASSPGWLPYQETQYF
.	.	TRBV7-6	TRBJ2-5	TGTGCCAGCACCGAAGCCGAGACCCAGTACTTC	CASTEAETQYF
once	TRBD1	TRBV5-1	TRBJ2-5	TGCGCCAGCAGATTCGGGACAGGGCTAGAGACCCAGTACTTC	CASRFGTGLETQYF
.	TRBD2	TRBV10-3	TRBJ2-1	TGTGCTACCTCGGGAGGGGTAGATGAGCAGTTCTTC	CATSGGVDEQFF
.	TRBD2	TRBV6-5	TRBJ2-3	TGTGCCAGCAGTTACCTCCTAGCGGGGGCCACAGATACGCAGTATTTT	CASSYLLAGATDTQYF
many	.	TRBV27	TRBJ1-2	TGTGCCAGCAGTTTAAGGGGCCGGGATGGCTACACCTTC	CASSLRGRDGYTF